The 9 T cell receptor beta chains presented below share a single source sample, sequenced in a study of cytotoxic CD8 clonotypes in ibrutinib-treated CLL. Libraries were prepared by immunoSEQ multiplex PCR; TCRdb keeps only in-frame clonotypes and omits some of them. The table includes 200,000 to 250,000 clones, 70% detected once. The input for sequencing was PBMCs, taken after 24 months of ibrutinib treatment. These receptors originate from a human donor with chronic lymphocytic leukemia.

The chain couples TRBV19 to TRBJ1-5, with D maybe TRBD1 (5 bases). Germline loops: CDR1 LNHDA, CDR2 SQIVND (reference sequence). CDR3 length: 14 residues. Trimming took 3 bases from V and 9 from J, leaving 15 bases between them. CDR3: CASSILDPGGPQHF. The CDR3 nucleotides read TGTGCCAGTAGTATTCTCGACCCCGGGGGGCCCCAGCATTTT.

J is TRBJ2-5 and V is TRBV29-1; 8 bases fit TRBD1. CDR3 size: 14 residues. V trimming: 4 bases; J trimming: 7 bases; junction bases outside the gene matches: 11. In germline, CDR1 is SQVTM, CDR2 ANQGSEA. The CDR3 DNA sequence: TGCAGCGTTGGGCGCACGACAGGGGAAGGGACCCAGTACTTC. Translation gives CSVGRTTGEGTQYF.

The chain is built from TRBV6-6 and TRBJ2-1, with a weak D call TRBD2 (6 bases). The CDR3 has 15 residues. With 0 bases removed from V and 2 bases from J, the gap between germline ends came to 8 bases. Germline loops: CDR1 MNHNY, CDR2 SVGAGI (reference sequence). The CDR3, as DNA: TGTGCCAGCAGTTACTCGGGAGGCCCCTACAATGAGCAGTTCTTC. Amino acids: CASSYSGGPYNEQFF.

The V and J genes are TRBV5-1 and TRBJ1-2; 7 bases are shared with TRBD1. Germline V gene lookup returns CDR1 SGHRS and CDR2 YFSETQ. The CDR3 has 14 amino acids. V was pared by 1 base and J by 4 bases, with 4 bases of the junction left unmatched. CDR3 nucleotide sequence: TGCGCCAGCAGCTTGACAGGGGTAGTCTATGGCTACACCTTC. Translated: CASSLTGVVYGYTF.

This clone appeared a few times. This sequence joins TRBV11-3 and TRBJ2-3, with 10 positions matching TRBD1. This CDR3 is 15 amino acids long. CDR1 SGHNT and CDR2 YENEEA come from the germline V gene. Germline trimming cut 5 bases from V and 1 base from J; bases unmatched to any gene: 3. The CDR3 sequence is CASSKGTGGTDTQYF. The CDR3 coding sequence is TGTGCCAGCAGCAAAGGGACAGGGGGCACAGATACGCAGTATTTT.

The chain couples TRBV15 to TRBJ2-1; the D is unclear. CDR1 is LNHNV, CDR2 YYDKDF, per germline (reference sequence). Trimming removed 3 bases at V and 0 bases at J, with 21 bases between. This CDR3 spans 19 amino acids. This CDR3 is CATSSRILKGPSSYNEQFF. The CDR3 region has the DNA TGTGCCACCAGCAGCAGGATTTTAAAAGGGCCGAGCTCCTACAATGAGCAGTTCTTC.

The chain carries TRBV6-6 and TRBJ2-1, with 12 bases fitting TRBD2. Trimming cost V 8 bases and J 10 bases; bases outside gene matches: 9. The CDR3 runs 14 residues. From germline, CDR1 is MNHNY and CDR2 SVGAGI (reference sequence). CDR3 nucleotide sequence: TGTGCCAGCTCCCGTGGACTAGCGGGACAAGAGCAGTTCTTC. Protein sequence: CASSRGLAGQEQFF.

This sequence joins TRBV30 and TRBJ1-4, with 9 bases that match TRBD1. Germline CDR1 and CDR2: GTSNPN and SVGIG (reference sequence). Unmatched junction bases numbered 8, after V lost 8 bases and J lost 7 bases. The CDR3 length is 13 residues. CDR3 in DNA: TGTGCCCAACCGACAGGGGGTGGTGAAAAACTGTTTTTT. It specifies CAQPTGGGEKLFF.

This clone turned up a few times. The rearrangement links TRBV7-9 to TRBJ2-3, with 7 bases matching TRBD2. CDR1 is SEHNR, CDR2 FQNEAQ, per germline (reference sequence). V dropped 6 bases and J dropped 2; count of bases not matched to a gene: 5. The CDR3 loop spans 14 amino acids. CDR3 nucleotides: TGTGCCAGCAGACTGCTAGCGGCCACAGATACGCAGTATTTT. This sequence encodes CASRLLAATDTQYF.